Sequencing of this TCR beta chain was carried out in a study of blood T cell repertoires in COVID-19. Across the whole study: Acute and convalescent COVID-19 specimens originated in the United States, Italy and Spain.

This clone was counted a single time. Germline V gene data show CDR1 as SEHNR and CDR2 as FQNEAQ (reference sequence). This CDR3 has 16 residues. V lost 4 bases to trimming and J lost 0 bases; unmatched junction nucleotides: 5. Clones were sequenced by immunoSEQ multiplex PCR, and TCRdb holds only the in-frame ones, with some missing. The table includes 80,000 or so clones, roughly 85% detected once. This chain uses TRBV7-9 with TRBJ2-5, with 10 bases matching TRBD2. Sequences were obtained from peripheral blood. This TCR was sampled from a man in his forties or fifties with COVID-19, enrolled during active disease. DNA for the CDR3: TGTGCCAGCAGCTCGTTGCTAGCGGGAGACCAAGAGACCCAGTACTTC. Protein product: CASSSLLAGDQETQYF. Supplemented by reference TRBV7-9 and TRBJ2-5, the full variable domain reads DTGVSQNPRHKITKRGQNVTFRCDPISEHNRLYWYRQTLGQGPEFLTYFQNEAQLEKSRLLSDRFSAERPKGSFSTLEIQRTEQGDSAMYLCASSSLLAGDQETQYFGPGTRLLVL.